The clone carrying this T cell receptor (beta chain) was picked up one time. What it binds is unknown. This entry belongs to a study of T cell responses to AZD1222 COVID-19 vaccine. Regarding the study as a whole: The study found Spike-specific TCR breadth and depth rose after two AZD1222 doses.

The V gene's germline CDR1 is SGDLS and CDR2 YYNGEE. V was pared by 0 bases and J by 0 bases, with 9 bases between. This CDR3 comprises 15 residues. Measured with immunoSEQ multiplex PCR; TCRdb has only the in-frame clones, and not every one. The sample holds about 200,000 clones, around nine tenths seen once. This receptor was identified in an adult in good health. The source was peripheral blood, collected on day 0 of AZD1222 vaccination. The chain links TRBV9 to TRBJ1-2; D is unclear. Written as DNA, the CDR3 is TGTGCCAGCAGCGTAGGTCCGGGTTCTAACTATGGCTACACCTTC. Amino acid sequence: CASSVGPGSNYGYTF.